This TCR beta chain originates from a study of blood T cell repertoires in COVID-19. Study details: Donors in the United States, Italy and Spain gave samples during acute or convalescent COVID-19. T cells, B-cell-depleted T cells, or PBMCs provided the cDNA or gDNA that served as material.

Germline V CDR1 and CDR2: SGHRS, YFSETQ. The CDR3 runs 17 residues. Unmatched junction bases numbered 7, after V lost 3 bases and J lost 4 bases. Study processing details: By means of reference gene primer amplification, nucleated cell counts were estimated. Produced via immunoSEQ multiplex PCR; TCRdb's table is partial and in-frame only. V, J and clone size reflect that table, while D and trimming were determined from the DNA. This table holds approximately 260,000 clones, 80% to 90% found once. Sequencing was carried out using peripheral blood. This chain connects TRBV5-1 to TRBJ2-2; 12 bases agree with TRBD2. This sequence was found in a woman in her 70s with acute or convalescent COVID-19. CDR3 protein: CASSSEWTSGATGELFF. CDR3 bases: TGCGCCAGCAGCTCAGAATGGACTAGCGGGGCCACCGGGGAGCTGTTTTTT. The whole variable domain, remainder taken from reference TRBV5-1 and TRBJ2-2, is KAGVTQTPRYLIKTRGQQVTLSCSPISGHRSVSWYQQTPGQGLQFLFEYFSETQRNKGNFPGRFSGRQFSNSRSEMNVSTLELGDSALYLCASSSEWTSGATGELFFGEGSRLTVL.